These 29 T cell receptor beta chains came from one sample sequenced in a study of blood T cell repertoires in COVID-19. Repertoires were generated with immunoSEQ multiplex PCR, while TCRdb's copy carries only in-frame clones and drops some. The sample lists approximately 210,000 clones; approximately 85% were seen once. Source material: peripheral blood. The receptor source for this set is an older woman with active or convalescent COVID-19.

This clone came up once. The V and J genes are TRBV6-5 and TRBJ1-4; 7 bases agree with TRBD1. Unmatched junction bases numbered 8, after V lost 0 bases and J lost 10 bases. CDR1 and CDR2 from the germline V gene are MNHEY and SVGAGI. This CDR3 has 15 residues. The CDR3 nucleotides read TGTGCCAGCAGTTACTCCAATAGGGACAGAGGAAAACTGTTTTTT. It encodes CASSYSNRDRGKLFF.

The rearrangement links TRBV18 to TRBJ1-1; D gene uncertain. CDR3 size: 12 residues. The germline V gene has CDR1 KGHSH and CDR2 LQKENI. V shed 6 bases and J shed 0 bases, with 5 bases lying between them. As DNA, the CDR3 is TGTGCCAGCTCGGCCATGAACACTGAAGCTTTCTTT. Residues: CASSAMNTEAFF.

Ten or more counts support this clone. The V gene is TRBV6-5, the J gene TRBJ1-4; D unclear. From germline, CDR1 is MNHEY and CDR2 SVGAGI. The CDR3 length is 14 residues. Trimming removed 6 bases at V and 5 bases at J, with 13 bases between. The CDR3 sequence is CASRKGAVNEKLFF. Written as DNA, the CDR3 is TGTGCCAGCAGAAAGGGAGCGGTAAATGAAAAACTGTTTTTT.

V usage is TRBV28 and J usage is TRBJ1-2; 10 nucleotides line up with TRBD1. This CDR3 comprises 16 residues. Germline CDR1 reads MDHEN; CDR2 reads SYDVKM. V gave up 2 bases and J gave up 4 bases; unmatched junction bases: 7. The CDR3 region has the DNA TGTGCCAGCAGTTTAGAGACAGGGGGCGGTACCTATGGCTACACCTTC. It is translated as CASSLETGGGTYGYTF.

The chain carries TRBV2 and TRBJ2-1; 8 nucleotides align to TRBD2. This CDR3 spans 14 amino acids. J lost 4 bases, V lost 5 bases, and 4 bases had no gene match. Germline CDR1 SNHLY, CDR2 FYNNEI. For the CDR3, the DNA is TGTGCCAGCAGTAGACTAGCGTCATACAATGAGCAGTTCTTC. The encoded protein is CASSRLASYNEQFF.

The V call is TRBV9, the J call TRBJ2-7; TRBD1 matches at 7 bases. The V gene's germline CDR1 is SGDLS and CDR2 YYNGEE. With V trimmed by 3 bases and J by 5 bases, 8 bases remained unmatched. The CDR3 runs to 14 residues. The CDR3 nucleotides read TGTGCCAGCAGCGGGCCGGGACAGTCCAACGAGCAGTACTTC. It encodes CASSGPGQSNEQYF.

The CDR3: CASSPQGTTNTEAFF. The CDR3 DNA reads as TGTGCCAGCTCACCTCAGGGCACGACGAACACTGAAGCTTTCTTT. The chain carries TRBV18 and TRBJ1-1; D perhaps matches TRBD1 (5 bases). The CDR3 runs 15 residues. Per germline, CDR1 KGHSH and CDR2 LQKENI. Deletions cut 3 bases from V and 1 base from J, with 12 bases between. Using reference TRBV18 and TRBJ1-1 for the parts outside the CDR3, the full variable domain is NAGVMQNPRHLVRRRGQEARLRCSPMKGHSHVYWYRQLPEEGLKFMVYLQKENIIDESGMPKERFSAEFPKEGPSILRIQQVVRGDSAAYFCASSPQGTTNTEAFFGQGTRLTVV.

The chain carries TRBV19 and TRBJ1-1; D unresolved. Deletions cut 3 bases from V and 1 base from J, with 9 bases between. Germline CDR1 and CDR2: LNHDA and SQIVND (reference sequence). This CDR3 has 14 residues. The CDR3 sequence is CASSMNLPNTEAFF. CDR3 sequence (DNA): TGTGCCAGTAGTATGAACTTACCGAACACTGAAGCTTTCTTT.

The J gene is TRBJ2-7, the V gene TRBV6-5; TRBD1 matches at 8 bases. The CDR3 has 14 amino acids. Germline V gives CDR1 MNHEY, CDR2 SVGAGI. V shed 9 bases, J shed 5 bases, and the junction held 12 bases outside the gene matches. Here the CDR3 reads CASDLLRGRNEQYF. The CDR3 DNA follows: TGTGCCAGTGACCTACTCAGGGGGCGGAACGAGCAGTACTTC.

This clone was recorded once. V is TRBV7-3 and J is TRBJ2-3; tentatively, D is TRBD1 (7 bases). The CDR3 totals 16 residues. Germline V gene sequence: CDR1 SGHTA, CDR2 FQGTGA. V lost 1 base to trimming and J lost 5 bases, with 16 bases between them. CDR3 sequence reads: CASSLRGRTGRDTQYF. CDR3 nucleotides: TGTGCCAGCAGCTTAAGGGGGAGGACAGGTCGAGATACGCAGTATTTT.

The chain is built from TRBV28 and TRBJ2-5; the D is unclear. Germline lookup yields CDR1 MDHEN and CDR2 SYDVKM. Trimming removed 5 bases at V and 3 bases at J, with 7 bases between. This CDR3 region has 12 residues. The CDR3 nucleotides read TGTGCCAGCAGTCCCGCGAAAGAGACCCAGTACTTC. This sequence encodes CASSPAKETQYF.

This clone was found a few times. This chain connects TRBV5-4 to TRBJ2-7; TRBD2 agrees at 11 bases. Germline trimming cut 3 bases from V and 5 bases from J; bases unmatched to any gene: 7. Germline CDR1 reads SGHNT; CDR2 reads YYREEE (reference sequence). The CDR3 extends over 15 amino acids. CDR3 bases: TGTGCCAGCAGCTCCCTTAGCGGGAGGGCCCACGAGCAGTACTTC. Its translation is CASSSLSGRAHEQYF.

Notes on this clone: Additional DNA sequences in this sample encode the identical CDR3. The V gene is TRBV5-1, the J gene TRBJ2-3, with D maybe TRBD2 (6 bases). Trimming took off 0 bases at V and 3 bases at J, with 8 bases between the two ends. This CDR3 is built from 14 residues. In germline, CDR1 is SGHRS, CDR2 YFSETQ. The CDR3 spells CASSLAGSTDTQYF. The CDR3 DNA follows: TGCGCCAGCAGCTTGGCCGGGAGTACAGATACGCAGTATTTT.

The chain uses TRBV4-1 and TRBJ1-1, with D tentatively TRBD1 (5 bases). The CDR3 sequence is 17 residues long. The germline V gene has CDR1 MGHRA and CDR2 YSYEKL. V was trimmed by 0 bases and J by 1 base, leaving 15 bases between them. CDR3 coding DNA: TGCGCCAGCAGCCAAGATCTTGGAGCTAGGGGGAACACTGAAGCTTTCTTT. As protein: CASSQDLGARGNTEAFF.

The V and J genes are TRBV29-1 and TRBJ2-1, with D perhaps TRBD1 (7 bases). Per germline, CDR1 SQVTM and CDR2 ANQGSEA. This CDR3 spans 13 amino acids. The CDR3 reads CSGGTAPYNEQFF. The DNA for the CDR3 is TGCAGTGGGGGGACAGCGCCCTACAATGAGCAGTTCTTC.

The chain carries TRBV18 and TRBJ2-1; 11 nucleotides match TRBD1. The CDR3 runs to 12 residues. The junction had 5 bases not matched to a gene; V was cut back by 3 bases and J by 16 bases. Germline V lookup: CDR1 KGHSH, CDR2 LQKENI. In DNA, the CDR3 is TGTGCCAGCTCACCCCTGGACAGGGGGCTCTTCTTC. Protein: CASSPLDRGLFF. The full variable domain, in which reference TRBV18 and TRBJ2-1 provide the parts outside the CDR3, is NAGVMQNPRHLVRRRGQEARLRCSPMKGHSHVYWYRQLPEEGLKFMVYLQKENIIDESGMPKERFSAEFPKEGPSILRIQQVVRGDSAAYFCASSPLDRGLFFGPGTRLTVL.

The gene calls are TRBV27 and TRBJ2-5; 9 nucleotides agree with TRBD1. V lost 5 bases, J lost 7 bases, and 8 bases stayed unmatched. Germline V gives CDR1 MNHEY, CDR2 SMNVEV (reference sequence). This CDR3 comprises 14 residues. CDR3 region: CASSQTGGPGTQYF. The CDR3 DNA is TGTGCCAGCAGTCAGACAGGGGGGCCCGGGACCCAGTACTTC.

The gene calls are TRBV4-2 and TRBJ2-7; the match to TRBD2 covers 11 bases. The junction had 2 bases not matched to a gene; V was cut back by 4 bases and J by 0 bases. Germline values: CDR1 LGHNA, CDR2 YNFKEQ. The CDR3 is 15 amino acids. The CDR3 region is CASSRTSGSSYEQYF. CDR3 DNA: TGTGCCAGCAGCCGAACTAGCGGGAGCTCCTACGAGCAGTACTTC.

This clone was seen only a few times. V usage is TRBV7-8 and J usage is TRBJ2-2; 7 bases line up with TRBD2. V lost 0 bases and J lost 4; bases outside the gene matches: 2. CDR1 is SGHVS and CDR2 is FQNEAQ in the germline V gene. The CDR3 extends over 15 amino acids. The CDR3 nucleotides are TGTGCCAGCAGCTTAGCGGGAGGGCCCACCGGGGAGCTGTTTTTT. It is translated as CASSLAGGPTGELFF. Full variable domain (outside the CDR3, taken from reference TRBV7-8 and TRBJ2-2): GAGVSQSPRYKVAKRGQDVALRCDPISGHVSLFWYQQALGQGPEFLTYFQNEAQLDKSGLPSDRFFAERPEGSVSTLKIQRTQQEDSAVYLCASSLAGGPTGELFFGEGSRLTVL.

The V gene is TRBV3-1 (or the pseudogene TRBV3-2), the J gene TRBJ2-5; D possibly corresponds to TRBD2 (5 bases). This CDR3 spans 18 amino acids. Trimming left V 0 bases short and J 0 bases short, with 17 bases between. The germline V gene has CDR1 LGHDT and CDR2 YNNKEL (reference sequence). The DNA for the CDR3 is TGTGCCAGCAGCCAAGATATGAAAAGCGACTACGACCAAGAGACCCAGTACTTC. Its translation is CASSQDMKSDYDQETQYF.

This sequence joins TRBV12-3 or TRBV12-4 and TRBJ2-1; D is possibly TRBD2 (5 bases). Trimming cost V 8 bases and J 8 bases, with 13 bases left between them. This CDR3 is 12 amino acids long. In nucleotides, the CDR3 is TGTGCCAGCCCGGGCCTCGGGGATGAGCAGTTCTTC. As protein: CASPGLGDEQFF.

The chain joins TRBV19 to TRBJ2-7; tentatively, D is TRBD1 (6 bases). Germline V gene lookup returns CDR1 LNHDA and CDR2 SQIVND (reference sequence). CDR3 size: 14 residues. Trimming shortened V by 5 bases and J by 3 bases, and 14 bases separated the two germline ends. The DNA of the CDR3 is TGTGCCAGTAGTGGATCGTTAGGGGGCTACGAGCAGTACTTC. It translates to CASSGSLGGYEQYF.

This clone was counted only a few times. This rearrangement joins TRBV11-2 to TRBJ2-3; D is unclear. Germline V CDR1 and CDR2: SGHAT, FQNNGV. The V gene lost 8 bases and the J gene lost 2 bases, with 11 bases spanning the gap. CDR3 length: 13 amino acids. DNA of the CDR3: TGTGCCAGCGGGCAGGTATCCACAGATACGCAGTATTTT. Amino acid sequence: CASGQVSTDTQYF.

V is TRBV5-1 and J is TRBJ1-1; a possible D gene is TRBD1 (5 bases). The germline V gene has CDR1 SGHRS and CDR2 YFSETQ. Trimming stripped 6 bases from V and 0 bases from J, with 12 bases between. The CDR3 has 14 amino acids. CDR3 in amino acids: CASTLQAMNTEAFF. For the CDR3, the DNA is TGCGCCAGCACCCTACAGGCGATGAACACTGAAGCTTTCTTT. The full variable domain, completed using reference TRBV5-1 and TRBJ1-1, is KAGVTQTPRYLIKTRGQQVTLSCSPISGHRSVSWYQQTPGQGLQFLFEYFSETQRNKGNFPGRFSGRQFSNSRSEMNVSTLELGDSALYLCASTLQAMNTEAFFGQGTRLTVV.

This chain uses TRBV2 with TRBJ1-2; possibly TRBD1 for D (5 bases). Trimming took 7 bases from V and 7 from J, leaving 16 bases between them. Germline CDR1 SNHLY, CDR2 FYNNEI. This CDR3 is built from 13 residues. The CDR3 coding sequence is TGTGCCAGCACCCCGGGGGGTAGGGGTGGCTACACCTTC. Translation: CASTPGGRGGYTF.

The gene calls are TRBV19 and TRBJ2-7; 8 positions match TRBD1. Germline V gene data show CDR1 as LNHDA and CDR2 as SQIVND (reference sequence). The V segment lost 6 bases and the J segment 2 bases; nucleotides outside the gene matches: 6. The length of the CDR3 is 14 residues. CDR3 protein: CASSYPGQAYEQYF. Here the CDR3 DNA reads TGTGCCAGTAGCTATCCGGGACAGGCCTACGAGCAGTACTTC. The full variable domain, its missing parts supplied by reference TRBV19 and TRBJ2-7, is DGGITQSPKYLFRKEGQNVTLSCEQNLNHDAMYWYRQDPGQGLRLIYYSQIVNDFQKGDIAEGYSVSREKKESFPLTVTSAQKNPTAFYLCASSYPGQAYEQYFGPGTRLTVT.

V usage is TRBV5-4 and J usage is TRBJ1-2; 8 nucleotides agree with TRBD1. Germline V CDR1 and CDR2: SGHNT, YYREEE (reference sequence). The CDR3 consists of 14 residues. With 4 bases clipped from V and 3 bases from J, the junction kept 5 bases outside the gene matches. CDR3 sequence: CASSEPGGYYGYTF. The CDR3 coding sequence is TGTGCCAGCAGCGAACCAGGGGGCTACTATGGCTACACCTTC.

The chain joins TRBV6-1 to TRBJ1-6, with a weak D call TRBD1 (5 bases). Trimming shortened V by 1 base and J by 4 bases, and 17 bases separated the two germline ends. Germline CDR1 is MNHNS and CDR2 is SASEGT. This CDR3 is 18 amino acids long. The DNA of the CDR3 is TGTGCCAGCAGTGAAGGGGGGGTATGGGGTCTTTATAATTCACCCCTCCACTTT. This codes for CASSEGGVWGLYNSPLHF.

CDR3 in amino acids: CASSQQSGEGYTEAFF. The CDR3 DNA follows: TGCGCCAGCAGCCAACAATCAGGGGAGGGGTACACTGAAGCTTTCTTT. The rearrangement links TRBV4-1 to TRBJ1-1; a possible D gene is TRBD1 (6 bases). Germline assignment: CDR1 MGHRA and CDR2 YSYEKL. This CDR3 region has 16 residues. V gave up 2 bases and J gave up 3 bases, with 16 bases separating them.